This section outlines one T cell receptor beta chain sequence together with its context. Antigen unknown. This sample was included in a study of cytomegalovirus exposure and HLA in healthy donors. Study-wide findings and caveats: Within a later analysis, the majority of CMV-associated TCR beta chains appeared HLA-restricted. Across donors, most TCRs were seen rarely, yet some public ones were widespread.

The CDR3 runs to 15 residues. Germline trimming cut 5 bases from V and 10 bases from J; bases unmatched to any gene: 11. CDR1 is SGHVS and CDR2 is FNYEAQ in the germline V gene. The PCR made use of 60 Vbeta and 13 Jbeta primers. Repertoires were generated with immunoSEQ multiplex PCR, while TCRdb's copy carries only in-frame clones and drops some. The repertoire holds roughly 200,000 clones, with around three quarters as singletons. The sequencing input was PBMCs. The rearrangement links TRBV7-6 to TRBJ2-1, with 10 bases fitting TRBD2. The receptor was derived from a woman under 40 in good health and CMV-seropositive. In DNA, the CDR3 is TGTGCCAGCAGCCTCGGACTAGCGGCCCCAATGGAGCAGTTCTTC. Translation: CASSLGLAAPMEQFF. The complete variable domain, with remaining parts taken from reference TRBV7-6 and TRBJ2-1, reads GAGVSQSPRYKVTKRGQDVALRCDPISGHVSLYWYRQALGQGPEFLTYFNYEAQQDKSGLPNDRFSAERPEGSISTLTIQRTEQRDSAMYRCASSLGLAAPMEQFFGPGTRLTVL.